A selection of T cell receptor beta chains follows, all from one sample in a study of cytomegalovirus exposure and HLA in healthy donors. Libraries were prepared by immunoSEQ multiplex PCR; TCRdb keeps only in-frame clonotypes and omits some of them. The sample consists of around 130,000 clones, approximately 82% of them appearing once. Sequencing was carried out using PBMCs. The receptors come from a boy aged 2 to 9 in good health and CMV-seronegative. Both conserved end residues are part of each CDR3. A D gene is named only where the DNA matches it firmly. Size is stated for part of the rows, as once, few or many counts, or as a class when the clone is expanded.

>TRBJ1-2|.|TRBV7-9|.
TGTGCCAGCAGCTCCAGGGAGGACTATGGCTACACCTTC
CASSSREDYGYTF
>TRBJ2-5|.|TRBV9|.
TGTGCCAGCAGCGCTGCGGGCCCGGAGACCCAGTACTTC
CASSAAGPETQYF
>TRBJ2-1|once|TRBV7-9|.
TGTGCCAGCAGCTTAGGTGGCAGCAATGAGCAGTTCTTC
CASSLGGSNEQFF
>TRBJ2-1|.|TRBV30|TRBD1
TGTGCCTGGGCCGACAGGGTCAATGAGCAGTTCTTC
CAWADRVNEQFF
>TRBJ2-6|.|TRBV6-4|TRBD1
TGTGCCAGCAGTCCCGGGACAGGGGGCGGTGGGGCCAACGTCCTGACTTTC
CASSPGTGGGGANVLTF
>TRBJ1-2|few|TRBV5-1|TRBD1
TGCGCCAGCAGCGAGGACAGGGGGAACTATGGCTACACCTTC
CASSEDRGNYGYTF
>TRBJ2-7|once|TRBV4-3|.
TGCGCCAGCAGCCAAGCGGTTGGGGCTGGGTACGAGCAGTACTTC
CASSQAVGAGYEQYF
>TRBJ2-3|.|TRBV7-2|TRBD2
TGTGCCAGCAGCCTCACCCCGGGGGGGCTAAATACGCAGTATTTT
CASSLTPGGLNTQYF
>TRBJ1-5|.|TRBV6-5|.
TGTGCCAGCAGTCGGGGGACTACATTAAATCAGCCCCAGCATTTT
CASSRGTTLNQPQHF
>TRBJ2-5|.|TRBV10-3|TRBD2
TGTGCCAGCTCCTCCGCGGGGAGACTAGCGGGAGGTGAGACCCAGTACTTC
CASSSAGRLAGGETQYF
>TRBJ1-2|.|TRBV7-9|TRBD1
TGTGCCAGCAGCGCCGGACAGGGCCACTATGGCTACACCTTC
CASSAGQGHYGYTF
>TRBJ1-2|.|TRBV7-3|.
TGTGCCAGCAGCTTAATCGGGGGGTTAAATGGCTACACCTTC
CASSLIGGLNGYTF
>TRBJ1-6|few|TRBV12-5|.
TGTGCTAGTGGCCCTCCAGGGAGGCGGTCACCCCTCCACTTT
CASGPPGRRSPLHF
>TRBJ2-1|.|TRBV19|TRBD1
TGTGCCAGTAGTATAAGCCAACAGGGGGGCGAGCAGTTCTTC
CASSISQQGGEQFF
>TRBJ1-3|.|TRBV6-5|TRBD1
TGTGCCAGCAGTTATGGGACAGGCTCTGGAAACACCATATATTTT
CASSYGTGSGNTIYF
>TRBJ1-4|.|TRBV30|.
TGTGCCTGGAGCCGGGACATTAATGAAAAACTGTTTTTT
CAWSRDINEKLFF
>TRBJ2-1|.|TRBV6-5|.
TGTGCCAGCAGTTACTCGGGGGACTCCTACGATGAGCAGTTCTTC
CASSYSGDSYDEQFF
>TRBJ2-2|.|TRBV6-4|.
TGTGCCAGCAGTGCGGGAGCCACCGGGGAGCTGTTTTTT
CASSAGATGELFF
>TRBJ1-4|.|TRBV19|TRBD1
TGTGCCAGTAGTATAGCCCACAGGGGGACGATTGAAAAACTGTTTTTT
CASSIAHRGTIEKLFF
>TRBJ2-1|.|TRBV28|TRBD1
TGTGCCAGCAGTCCCAGGGGGCTAGGTTACAATGAGCAGTTCTTC
CASSPRGLGYNEQFF
>TRBJ1-1|few|TRBV13|TRBD1
TGTGCCAGCAGCCGTCGAGACGGACAGGGTGGGACTGAAGCTTTCTTT
CASSRRDGQGGTEAFF
>TRBJ1-4|.|TRBV10-3|.
TGTGCCATCAGTGAACAGGGTAATGAAAAACTGTTTTTT
CAISEQGNEKLFF
>TRBJ1-1|.|TRBV7-9|TRBD1
TGTTCCAGCAGCTTAGTAAAGACAGGGCTTGGCACTGAAGCTTTCTTT
CSSSLVKTGLGTEAFF
>TRBJ2-7|.|TRBV5-8|TRBD1
TGTGCCAGCAGCTCGGGACAGGGGGCGAGAACCTACGAGCAGTACTTC
CASSSGQGARTYEQYF
>TRBJ2-2|.|TRBV10-3|TRBD2
TGTGCCATCAGGAAGACTAGCGGCCCTACAAACACCGGGGAGCTGTTTTTT
CAIRKTSGPTNTGELFF
>TRBJ2-3|.|TRBV9|.
TGTGCCAGCACCCCCCGGGGAGTCGGAGATACGCAGTATTTT
CASTPRGVGDTQYF
>TRBJ1-3|once|TRBV7-6|.
TGTGCCAGCAGCTACCCTCCAGCGGGTGGAAACACCATATATTTT
CASSYPPAGGNTIYF
>TRBJ2-7|.|TRBV4-2|.
TGTGCCAGCAGCCAAGAGGCAGGGGCCCCCTACGAGCAGTACTTC
CASSQEAGAPYEQYF
>TRBJ1-2|.|TRBV4-2|TRBD1
TGTGCCAGCAGCCAACCGGGACAGAGTAACTATGGCTACACCTTC
CASSQPGQSNYGYTF
>TRBJ2-1|.|TRBV6-6|TRBD1
TGTGCCAGCAGCCTGACAGGGAGCTCCTACAATGAGCAGTTCTTC
CASSLTGSSYNEQFF